Detailed here is one T cell receptor beta chain. Its cognate antigen is unknown. Some clones are missing from TCRdb's copy, which holds only in-frame ones; the method was immunoSEQ multiplex PCR. The sample shows about 120,000 clones, about nine tenths of them seen only once. This sample was included in a study of graft-versus-host responses after intestinal transplantation. Study information: Recipients got multivisceral, liver-intestinal, or isolated intestinal transplants. Anti-thymocyte globulin served as induction for all recipients, who then took tacrolimus and steroids for about 3 years. Study-wide findings and caveats: Recipient-marrow GvH clones were detected, some having first appeared in ileum or blood. Peak GvH clone levels in circulation were associated with early post-transplant HvG declines.

The V gene lost 2 bases and the J gene lost 4 bases, with 11 bases spanning the gap. In germline, CDR1 is GTSNPN, CDR2 SVGIG (reference sequence). The CDR3 extends over 14 amino acids. The receptor's source is a human donor who received an intestinal transplant. This specimen was unstimulated CD4+ T cells sorted from spleen or lymph node cells, taken before intestinal transplant. The chain employs TRBV30 and TRBJ1-4; D possibly corresponds to TRBD1 (6 bases). The CDR3 DNA reads TGTGCCTGGAGTAATGGACAGAGTAATGAAAAACTGTTTTTT. Residues: CAWSNGQSNEKLFF.